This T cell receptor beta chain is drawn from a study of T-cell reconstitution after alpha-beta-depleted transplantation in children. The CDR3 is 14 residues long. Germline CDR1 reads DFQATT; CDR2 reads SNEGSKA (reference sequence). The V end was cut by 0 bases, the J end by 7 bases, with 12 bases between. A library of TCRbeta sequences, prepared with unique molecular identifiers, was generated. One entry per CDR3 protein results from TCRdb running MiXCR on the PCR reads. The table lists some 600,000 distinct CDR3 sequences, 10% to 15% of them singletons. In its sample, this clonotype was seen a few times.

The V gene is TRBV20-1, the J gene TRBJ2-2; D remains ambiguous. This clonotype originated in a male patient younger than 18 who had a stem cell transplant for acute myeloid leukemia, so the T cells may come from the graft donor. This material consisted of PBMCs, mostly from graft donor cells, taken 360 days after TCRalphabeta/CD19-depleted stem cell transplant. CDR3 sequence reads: CSAREWRRVGELFF. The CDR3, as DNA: TGCAGTGCTAGAGAGTGGAGAAGGGTCGGGGAGCTGTTTTTT.